Below are 25 T cell receptor beta chains sequenced from a single sample in a study of shared clonotypes between healthy human individuals. Assay used: immunoSEQ multiplex PCR; TCRdb lists only in-frame clones, some missing. Among over 850,000 clones listed, approximately 80% were seen once. Sequencing was done on a sample of memory CD4+ T cells from PBMCs. Subset specified: CD45RA-negative fraction. The source is a man between 18 and 35 years old in good health. Some clones in this sample may be carry-over from other donors' samples.

This rearrangement joins TRBV9 to TRBJ2-3; 9 positions agree with TRBD2. J was trimmed by 10 bases and V by 4 bases; bases with no gene match: 7. From germline, CDR1 is SGDLS and CDR2 YYNGEE. The CDR3 has 13 amino acids. CDR3 region: CASSTSSGSAQYF. DNA of the CDR3: TGTGCCAGCAGCACCAGTAGCGGGAGTGCGCAGTATTTT.

Worth noting for this clone: The sample contains more than one DNA sequence encoding this CDR3. CDR3 nucleotide sequence: TGTGCCAGCAGCGGCGGGACCGGGTATGGCTACACCTTC. Protein product: CASSGGTGYGYTF. V is TRBV9 and J is TRBJ1-2, with TRBD1 as a possible D gene (5 bases). CDR1 and CDR2 (germline): SGDLS, YYNGEE. V was pared by 3 bases and J by 5 bases, with 11 bases between. The CDR3 consists of 13 residues.

This chain uses TRBV28 with TRBJ1-3; D not certain. The V end was cut by 6 bases, the J end by 0 bases, with 18 bases between. Germline CDR1 and CDR2: MDHEN and SYDVKM. The CDR3 is 17 residues long. DNA of the CDR3: TGTGCCAGCAGCCTAAGCGGTAGGGCCCGCTCTGGAAACACCATATATTTT. This codes for CASSLSGRARSGNTIYF.

Worth noting for this clone: A far larger clone is one base from this, pointing to a likely read error. Other DNA sequences within the sample encode an identical CDR3. The V gene is TRBV10-3, the J gene TRBJ1-1, with a weak D call TRBD1 (5 bases). The CDR3 contains 14 residues. Germline V gives CDR1 ENHRY, CDR2 SYGVKD. The CDR3, as DNA: TGTGCCATCAGCCTAACGGGGGAAGACACTGAAGCCTTCTTT. It yields the protein CAISLTGEDTEAFF.

This clone was counted between two and nine times. The gene calls are TRBV11-1 and TRBJ2-7, with 14 bases fitting TRBD2. The CDR3 sequence is 17 residues long. In germline, CDR1 is SGHAT, CDR2 FQDESV (reference sequence). V gave up 5 bases and J gave up 0 bases; unmatched junction bases: 6. DNA for the CDR3: TGTGCCAGCAGCCTGGGACTAGCGGGAGTCCCCTCCTACGAGCAGTACTTC. Its translation: CASSLGLAGVPSYEQYF.

The rearrangement links TRBV30 to TRBJ2-5; D call uncertain. Matching the DNA end better, TRBJ2-7 makes the J call doubtful. Per the germline V gene, CDR1 is GTSNPN and CDR2 is SVGIG (reference sequence). The CDR3 loop spans 13 amino acids. The CDR3 loop is CAWSEERTYEQYF. CDR3 nucleotides: TGTGCCTGGAGTGAGGAAAGGACCTACGAGCAGTACTTC.

This rearrangement joins TRBV2 to TRBJ2-1; 8 nucleotides agree with TRBD2. The CDR3 covers 15 residues. V trimming: 7 bases; J trimming: 4 bases; junction bases outside the gene matches: 9. CDR1 SNHLY and CDR2 FYNNEI come from the germline V gene. CDR3 in amino acids: CASTKGAGGYNEQFF. The CDR3 region has the DNA TGTGCCAGCACTAAAGGGGCGGGAGGTTACAATGAGCAGTTCTTC.

The V and J genes are TRBV7-3 and TRBJ2-2; 8 nucleotides agree with TRBD2. From germline, CDR1 is SGHTA and CDR2 FQGTGA. J was trimmed by 7 bases and V by 5 bases; bases with no gene match: 9. CDR3 length: 15 amino acids. DNA of the CDR3: TGTGCCAGCAGCCGAAGCGGGAGAGTGAGCGGGGAGCTGTTTTTT. This translates into CASSRSGRVSGELFF.

This clone was seen a few times. This CDR3 reads CSAKVDEQFF. CDR3 DNA: TGCAGTGCTAAGGTTGATGAGCAGTTCTTC. The V gene is TRBV20-1, the J gene TRBJ2-1; D call uncertain. Germline values: CDR1 DFQATT, CDR2 SNEGSKA (reference sequence). Trimming shortened V by 4 bases and J by 8 bases, and 6 bases separated the two germline ends. This CDR3 contains 10 residues.

V usage is TRBV28 and J usage is TRBJ2-7; perhaps TRBD2 as D (5 bases). Germline loops: CDR1 MDHEN, CDR2 SYDVKM. The CDR3 spans 19 residues. V was trimmed by 1 base and J by 1 base, leaving 23 bases between them. As DNA, the CDR3 is TGTGCCAGCAGTTTATCTTCGCGCTTGGACTCTCTCTGGTCCTACGAGCAGTACTTC. It translates to CASSLSSRLDSLWSYEQYF.

This clone was seen a handful of times. This sample also contains other DNA sequences that code for the same CDR3. This sequence joins TRBV7-3 and TRBJ1-1; tentatively, D is TRBD1 (5 bases). The germline V gene has CDR1 SGHTA and CDR2 FQGTGA. The germline V and J ends were trimmed by 3 bases and 1 base, with 9 bases remaining between them. CDR3 size: 14 residues. CDR3 coding DNA: TGTGCCAGCAGCTTCAGCGGGGCGAACACTGAAGCTTTCTTT. It encodes CASSFSGANTEAFF. The full variable domain, rest sourced from reference TRBV7-3 and TRBJ1-1, is GAGVSQTPSNKVTEKGKYVELRCDPISGHTALYWYRQSLGQGPEFLIYFQGTGAADDSGLPNDRFFAVRPEGSVSTLKIQRTERGDSAVYLCASSFSGANTEAFFGQGTRLTVV.

CDR3 nucleotide sequence: TGCGCCAGCAGCTTGGCCGGGGCAGGGGCGGATTATGGCTACACCTTC. Translating it yields CASSLAGAGADYGYTF. The V gene is TRBV5-1, the J gene TRBJ1-2; D is possibly TRBD1 (6 bases). The CDR3 spans 16 residues. Trimming cost V 0 bases and J 5 bases, with 17 bases left between them. CDR1 SGHRS and CDR2 YFSETQ come from the germline V gene.

This CDR3 reads CASSREQNTEAFF. CDR3 nucleotide sequence: TGTGCCAGCTCGCGGGAGCAAAACACTGAAGCTTTCTTT. The chain has TRBV7-2 and TRBJ1-1; D ambiguous. This CDR3 comprises 13 residues. Germline CDR1 reads SGHTA; CDR2 reads FQGNSA. V dropped 8 bases and J dropped 2 bases, with 12 bases sitting between them.

The J gene is TRBJ1-1, the V gene TRBV7-9; TRBD1 aligns across 7 bases. The CDR3 covers 14 residues. V was pared by 5 bases and J by 2 bases, with 5 bases of the junction left unmatched. In germline, CDR1 is SEHNR, CDR2 FQNEAQ (reference sequence). The CDR3 DNA sequence: TGTGCCAGCAGCGACCGGGACAGCAACACTGAAGCTTTCTTT. Translating gives CASSDRDSNTEAFF. The entire variable domain, with the rest obtained from reference TRBV7-9 and TRBJ1-1, is as follows: DTGVSQNPRHKITKRGQNVTFRCDPISEHNRLYWYRQTLGQGPEFLTYFQNEAQLEKSRLLSDRFSAERPKGSFSTLEIQRTEQGDSAMYLCASSDRDSNTEAFFGQGTRLTVV.

The chain carries TRBV28 and TRBJ2-1, with D perhaps matching TRBD1 (5 bases). Germline V gene lookup returns CDR1 MDHEN and CDR2 SYDVKM. Trimming removed 8 bases from V and 0 bases from J, with 14 bases in between. CDR3 length equals 15 residues. The CDR3 sequence is CASRQQVSSYNEQFF. The CDR3 bases are TGTGCCAGCCGACAACAGGTTAGCTCCTACAATGAGCAGTTCTTC.

J is TRBJ2-5 and V is TRBV7-2, with a tentative D call TRBD2 (6 bases). CDR1 is SGHTA, CDR2 FQGNSA, per germline. V shed 7 bases and J shed 1 base, with 13 bases lying between them. This CDR3 region has 14 residues. The CDR3 here is CASIVTGLQETQYF. In nucleotides, the CDR3 is TGTGCCAGCATCGTAACGGGACTCCAAGAGACCCAGTACTTC.

The J gene is TRBJ1-2, the V gene TRBV6-1, with D hard to call. Germline V gene data show CDR1 as MNHNS and CDR2 as SASEGT. V was pared by 7 bases and J by 8 bases, with 14 bases between. This CDR3 is built from 12 residues. CDR3 DNA: TGTGCCAGCAAACCCCCGGTGGGCGGCTACACCTTC. Translating it yields CASKPPVGGYTF.

The rearrangement links TRBV28 to TRBJ1-3, with TRBD1 matching 8 bases. The CDR3 has 16 residues. Germline V gene data show CDR1 as MDHEN and CDR2 as SYDVKM. With V trimmed by 2 bases and J by 0 bases, 3 bases remained unmatched. CDR3 nucleotides: TGTGCCAGCAGTTTAACTGGGACAGGCTCTGGAAACACCATATATTTT. Protein sequence: CASSLTGTGSGNTIYF.

The V gene is TRBV5-1, the J gene TRBJ1-2; D call uncertain. Trimming took off 7 bases at V and 0 bases at J, with 10 bases between the two ends. CDR1 is SGHRS and CDR2 is YFSETQ in the germline V gene. The CDR3 has 13 residues. DNA for the CDR3: TGCGCCAGCGCGGGGTATTCTAACTATGGCTACACCTTC. Encoded protein: CASAGYSNYGYTF.

This clone was recorded once. V is TRBV6-1 and J is TRBJ2-1; either TRBD1 or TRBD2 may fit D (5 bases each). Germline V lookup: CDR1 MNHNS, CDR2 SASEGT. This CDR3 has 15 residues. V gave up 7 bases and J gave up 2 bases, with 15 bases separating them. CDR3 nucleotides: TGTGCCAGCACTCAAATGGGGGACGCCTACAATGAGCAGTTCTTC. This gives the protein CASTQMGDAYNEQFF.

This clone was seen once. The rearrangement links TRBV25-1 to TRBJ2-2; perhaps D is TRBD1 or TRBD2 (5 bases each). The CDR3 extends over 17 amino acids. Germline V CDR1 and CDR2: MGHDK, SYGVNS. Trimming took off 1 base at V and 6 bases at J, with 18 bases between the two ends. CDR3 protein: CASSESGRENKAGELFF. The CDR3 region has the DNA TGTGCCAGCAGTGAATCAGGCAGGGAGAATAAGGCCGGGGAGCTGTTTTTT.

This sequence joins TRBV6-6 and TRBJ1-1, with 7 bases lining up with TRBD1. The CDR3 has 14 amino acids. CDR1 and CDR2 (germline): MNHNY, SVGAGI (reference sequence). Trimming removed 6 bases from V and 5 bases from J; junction bases left unmatched: 9. Written as DNA, the CDR3 is TGTGCCAGCAGCAGGGGGGGATCGGGGACTGAAGCTTTCTTT. Its protein is CASSRGGSGTEAFF.

This sequence joins TRBV28 and TRBJ2-4; 13 bases are shared with TRBD2. Germline V lookup: CDR1 MDHEN, CDR2 SYDVKM. Trimming at V came to 3 bases and at J to 3 bases, leaving 17 bases not matched to a gene. The CDR3 length is 21 residues. CDR3 loop: CASSLGGTSGKMVRVKNIQYF. CDR3 nucleotides: TGTGCCAGCAGTTTGGGCGGGACTAGCGGGAAGATGGTTAGGGTCAAAAACATTCAGTACTTC.

The V and J genes are TRBV28 and TRBJ1-2; weak D call: TRBD1 (5 bases). This CDR3 has 13 residues. CDR1 and CDR2 (germline): MDHEN, SYDVKM. V was cut by 5 bases and J by 4 bases, with 11 bases left in between. The CDR3 coding sequence is TGTGCCAGCAGTGGGGGGTACGTCTATGGCTACACCTTC. Residues: CASSGGYVYGYTF.

The chain is built from TRBV4-1 and TRBJ2-6; TRBD1 matches at 9 bases. This CDR3 is 20 amino acids long. The trim removed 2 bases at V and 0 bases at J, leaving 11 bases unmatched. The germline V gene encodes CDR1 MGHRA and CDR2 YSYEKL. CDR3 amino acids: CASSQLLPGQGLSGANVLTF. CDR3 bases: TGCGCCAGCAGCCAACTACTGCCGGGACAGGGTCTCTCTGGGGCCAACGTCCTGACTTTC.